What follows describes a single T cell receptor beta chain. It has no known antigen specificity. Base qualities were left out, and no much larger clone turns up one base away. The CDR3 sequence holds 16 residues, the cysteine and phenylalanine included. Only the CDR3 part of the read is kept: 48 bases, read in frame from the first base. Looking up the germline V gene yields CDR1 SGHAT and CDR2 FQNNGV. The V end gives up 5 bases and the J end 4 bases, leaving 11 bases in the junction not matched to a gene. The data stem from a study of cytomegalovirus exposure and HLA in healthy donors (dated by TCRdb to between 2016 and 2019). Study-wide context: An earlier analysis of several hundred of the donors reported 276 Gb of sequence data and 95 million to 130 million unique TCR beta sequences obtained from around 190 million T cells. Donor age, sex, ethnicity and CMV serostatus were compiled together with the repertoire data. Among under 450 genotyped donors of the cohort, an average of around 240,000 unique TCR beta nucleotide sequences were sequenced per donor, about a sixth of them non-productive. The study profiled the T cell repertoires of about 720 subjects by immunosequencing and related them to cytomegalovirus serostatus. The later analysis used no new phenotypic data to find candidate immune exposures, relying instead on TCR beta sequences and their occurrence across donors. Four to six DR-DQ haplotypes were handled as single units for association and clustering, since linkage in the cohort was strong. About 300 gigabases of sequencing data and around 85 million unique TCR sequences made up an early release that covered over 550 HLA-typed donors. The number of typed donors differed by locus: about 629-630 for A, B, C, DRB1 and DQB1; roughly 510 for DQA1; approximately 610 for DPA1; and around 450 for DPB1. Every repertoire in the discovery cohort had been generated on one and the same sequencing platform. Class I and class II HLA loci were covered by the typing at four-digit resolution. The genetic ancestry cluster associated with self-reported Caucasian donors included 65% to 90% of the approximately 430 genotyped donors. In a later genetic analysis, genome-wide SNP genotypes for about three fifths of the roughly 670 donors were used, and that subset was treated as a discovery cohort. To decide whether each TCR beta V gene segment behaved as functional or pseudogenic, an earlier analysis of some 540 of the donors relied on high-throughput TCR beta sequencing. To predict cytomegalovirus infection status, the study combined high-throughput TCR immunosequencing, statistical association of individual TCRs with disease status, and machine learning. Along with the approximately 650-subject first cohort, a separate validation cohort of over a hundred different subjects was used. A later analysis re-examined previously published TCR beta repertoires from just over 650 donors and added high-resolution HLA genotyping to investigate patterns of TCR occurrence. The study aimed to test whether cataloging public T cell receptors could reveal signatures of past pathogen exposure. Here is what the overall study found, with its caveats: Strong co-occurrence of HLA alleles, especially DR and DQ, made assigning TCR associations to individual alleles difficult. In both the original and validation cohorts, the classifier was reported to diagnose cytomegalovirus status with high specificity and sensitivity. This cohort had only TCR beta chains sequenced, and the lack of alpha or paired-chain data limited which features could be detected. Over 15 rarely observed V segments, including chromosome 9 orphons, were excluded from the earlier analysis of approximately 500 of the donors because counts were too low. In an earlier analysis of 587 of the donors, most TCR beta V segments were observed in productive rearrangements about 87% or about 30% of the time, broadly matching IMGT annotations. Some IMGT-functional V segments, including TRBV6-2 and TRBV6-3, could not be distinguished by the 87-base-pair reads and were therefore excluded. A cluster of highly shared sequence variants was judged likely to be a technical artifact of the sequencing pipeline. In a later analysis, most CMV-associated TCR beta chains were found to appear HLA-restricted, with HLA associations seemingly driven largely by CMV exposure. A further reported finding was that TCR beta sequences accurately predicted the HLA-A and HLA-B alleles for most subjects in the first cohort. Because HLA typing was unavailable for some donors at each locus, only the typed subset was used in association tests. According to a later genetic analysis, donors in an Asian-associated ancestry cluster had fewer N-insertions in productive TCRs than the approximately 700-donor mean. The study listed 150 to 200 TCR beta chains as associated with cytomegalovirus. In a later analysis, the rate of TCR association differed among HLA loci, with DRB1 alleles having the most associated TCRs and HLA-C alleles having the fewest. In a later analysis, about 17,000 TCR beta sequences were associated with specific HLA alleles at a false discovery rate of 0.05. A later analysis reported that several top co-occurrence clusters appeared linked to parvovirus B19, influenza, CMV and Epstein-Barr virus. Three of the identified cytomegalovirus-associated TCR beta chains were confirmed in vitro to be specific for cytomegalovirus antigens. For the cohort, immune exposure information was limited to CMV serostatus. The presence/absence analyses assumed that sequencing depth was roughly uniform across donors, and that assumption may not be true. The authors suggested that the approach could potentially be generalized to other disease states and immunological phenotypes. V-gene and J-gene trimming of TCR beta chains was associated with a missense DCLRE1C variant in a later genetic analysis, and the association was replicated in an independent cohort. While some public TCRs were present in many individuals, most TCR sequences turned up only very rarely across donors. Correlated functional status among segregating V segments might reflect linkage disequilibrium, but an unknown experimental factor could not be ruled out. Compared with equally common non-associated chains, HLA-associated TCR beta chains in a later analysis were more clonally expanded and had lower generation probabilities.

In total, over 600 healthy bone marrow donors made up the cohort. All cohort members were sampled while nominally healthy, although unrecorded immune exposures were likely present. The donor tested CMV seropositive and was one of the 289 seropositive cohort members. Every donor gave a peripheral blood sample, and the peripheral blood mononuclear cells from that sample were used for TCR beta sequencing. The Qiagen DNeasy Blood Extraction Kit was used to extract genomic DNA from the blood cell samples. Library generation was performed with the immunoSEQ multiplex PCR assay. For the multiplex PCR, a mixture combining 60 forward primers for TCR Vbeta segments and 13 reverse primers for TCR Jbeta segments was used. Amplification of the CDR3 region of rearranged TCR beta genes was performed with a multiplex PCR assay on genomic DNA. Amplified TCR beta libraries were sequenced as 87-base-pair reads on the Illumina HiSeq System. The source study handled its data this way. In a later analysis, approximately 74 million unique TCR beta chains were counted across the roughly 700 repertoires, and roughly 9.9 million of these chains were shared by at least two donors. To remove PCR and sequencing errors, raw reads were error-corrected and collapsed into unique sequences using a nearest-neighbor algorithm that merged closely related sequences. V, D and J gene segments were assigned by aligning CDR3 sequences to IMGT reference sequences. For a sequence to be retained, a match of at least six nucleotides to both a V gene segment and a J gene segment was required. Rearrangements were classified as productive when the CDR3 lacked stop codons and remained in frame with V and J, and all other rearrangements were classified as non-productive. CDR3 was defined according to IMGT convention as the region running from the second conserved V-encoded cysteine to the conserved J-encoded phenylalanine. The earlier analysis of some 600 of the donors excluded sequences that lacked an unambiguous match to a single V gene segment. In an earlier analysis of about 590 of the donors, a V segment was called functional when productive rearrangements were above 56.7%, and segregating when the standard deviation between donors exceeded 5%. A statistical classification framework was built for diagnosing cytomegalovirus status from the catalog of TCR beta chain sequences. V and J gene assignment, in a later analysis, came from comparing TCR nucleotide sequences with IMGT/GENE-DB human TR gene sequences. A later analysis assigned CDR3 sequences and most-parsimonious VDJ recombination scenarios with the TCRdist pipeline. In a later analysis, every TCR beta chain was defined by the combination of its CDR3 amino acid sequence and its V-gene family, and reads without a unique V-gene family were dropped. A later analysis removed nearly 600 highly shared, low-generation-probability nucleotide sequences to deal with suspected cross-contamination and a sequencing artifact. For each public chain, a later analysis derived a clonal expansion index from normalized ranks of inferred template counts within each repertoire. In a later analysis, generation probabilities were computed using a VDJ recombination model fitted to out-of-frame rearrangements, and the results were checked against IGoR. Hypergeometric tests were used in a later analysis to score TCR-TCR, TCR-HLA and TCR-CMV co-occurrence, with a repertoire-size bias correction applied to the TCR pairs. False discovery rates were estimated in a later analysis by permuting HLA or CMV assignments 20 times. A later analysis grouped co-occurring TCRs with DBSCAN, adding TCRdist sequence similarity when clustering within HLA-allele-positive subsets. For co-occurrence clustering, repertoires with fewer than 30,000 or more than 120,000 public chains were excluded, along with roughly 5 repertoires with anomalous nucleotide sharing. Here the immuneACCESS table is served through TCRdb, limited to in-frame sequences with V and J called. Missing clones are a known gap in these copies; in checked studies unresolved V genes cover under half, and the rest lacks a known reason. V and J calls and clone size are those listed in that table; D and trimming were worked out from the DNA. Present in this sample are approximately 190,000 clones, more than 65% of which were seen just once. Roughly 3.1% of the sample lies in the top ten.

The sequence links TRBV11-2 to TRBJ2-1; the central 7 bases match TRBD1. The receptor was isolated from a man aged 35 to 55 in good health and CMV-seropositive. The material sequenced was PBMCs. The DNA sequence is given as TGTGCCAGCAGCATTAGACAGGGCATGCAATACAATGAGCAGTTCTTC. This encodes CASSIRQGMQYNEQFF.